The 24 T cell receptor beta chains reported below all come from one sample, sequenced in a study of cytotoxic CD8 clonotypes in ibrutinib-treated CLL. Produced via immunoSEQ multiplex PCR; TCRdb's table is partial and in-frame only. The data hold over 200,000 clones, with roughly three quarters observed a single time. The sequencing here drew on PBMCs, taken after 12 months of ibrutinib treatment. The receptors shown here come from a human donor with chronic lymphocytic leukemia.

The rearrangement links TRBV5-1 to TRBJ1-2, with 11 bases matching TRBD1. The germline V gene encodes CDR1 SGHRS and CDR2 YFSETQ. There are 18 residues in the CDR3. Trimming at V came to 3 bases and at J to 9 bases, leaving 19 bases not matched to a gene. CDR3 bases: TGCGCCAGCAGCTCCGGGACAGGGGGTTCCTTCTCCATAACTCGCTACACCTTC. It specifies CASSSGTGGSFSITRYTF.

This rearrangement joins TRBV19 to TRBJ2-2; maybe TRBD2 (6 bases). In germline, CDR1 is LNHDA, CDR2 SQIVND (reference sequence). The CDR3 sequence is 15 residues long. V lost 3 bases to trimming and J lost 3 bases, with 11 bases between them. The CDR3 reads CASSIERAHTGELFF. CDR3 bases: TGTGCCAGTAGTATTGAGCGGGCTCACACCGGGGAGCTGTTTTTT.

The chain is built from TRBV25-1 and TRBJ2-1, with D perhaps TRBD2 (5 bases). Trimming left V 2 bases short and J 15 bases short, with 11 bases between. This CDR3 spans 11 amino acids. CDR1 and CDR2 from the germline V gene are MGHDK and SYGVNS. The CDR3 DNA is TGTGCCAGCAGTGAAAGGGAGAGGCTGTTCTTC. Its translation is CASSERERLFF.

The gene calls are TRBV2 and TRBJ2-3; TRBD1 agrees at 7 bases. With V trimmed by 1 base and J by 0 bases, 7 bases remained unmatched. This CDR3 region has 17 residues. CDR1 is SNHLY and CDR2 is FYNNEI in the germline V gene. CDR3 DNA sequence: TGTGCCAGCAGTGAAGAGGCAGGGGGAACTAGCACAGATACGCAGTATTTT. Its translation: CASSEEAGGTSTDTQYF.

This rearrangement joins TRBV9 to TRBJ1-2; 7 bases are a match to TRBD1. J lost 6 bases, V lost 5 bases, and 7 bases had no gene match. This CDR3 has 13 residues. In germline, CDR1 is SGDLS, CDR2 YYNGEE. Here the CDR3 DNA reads TGTGCCAGCAGGCGACAGGGTGTGAATGGCTACACCTTC. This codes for CASRRQGVNGYTF.

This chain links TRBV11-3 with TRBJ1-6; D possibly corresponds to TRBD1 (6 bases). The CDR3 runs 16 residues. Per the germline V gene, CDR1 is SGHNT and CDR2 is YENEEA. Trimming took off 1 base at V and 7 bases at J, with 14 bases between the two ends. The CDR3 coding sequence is TGTGCCAGCAGCTTAGGGGCCGACAGGCCGAATTCACCCCTCCACTTT. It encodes CASSLGADRPNSPLHF.

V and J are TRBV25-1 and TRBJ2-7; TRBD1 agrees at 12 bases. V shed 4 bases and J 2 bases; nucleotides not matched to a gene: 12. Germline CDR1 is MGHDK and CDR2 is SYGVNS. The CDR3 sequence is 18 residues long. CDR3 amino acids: CASSGRGQGAFEAYEQYF. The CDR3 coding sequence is TGTGCCAGCAGTGGAAGGGGACAGGGGGCATTTGAGGCCTACGAGCAGTACTTC.

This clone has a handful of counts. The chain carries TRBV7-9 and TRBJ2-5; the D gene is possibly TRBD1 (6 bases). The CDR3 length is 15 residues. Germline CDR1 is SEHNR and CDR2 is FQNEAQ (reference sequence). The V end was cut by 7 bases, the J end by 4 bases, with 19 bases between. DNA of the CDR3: TGTGCCAGCACCCTCGGGACAACCTTGGGAGAGACCCAGTACTTC. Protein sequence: CASTLGTTLGETQYF.

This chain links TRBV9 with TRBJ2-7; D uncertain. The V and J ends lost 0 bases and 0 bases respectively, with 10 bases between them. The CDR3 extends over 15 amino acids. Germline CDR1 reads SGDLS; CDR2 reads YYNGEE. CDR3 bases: TGTGCCAGCAGCGTAGGTCCATCCGACTCCTACGAGCAGTACTTC. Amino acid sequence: CASSVGPSDSYEQYF.

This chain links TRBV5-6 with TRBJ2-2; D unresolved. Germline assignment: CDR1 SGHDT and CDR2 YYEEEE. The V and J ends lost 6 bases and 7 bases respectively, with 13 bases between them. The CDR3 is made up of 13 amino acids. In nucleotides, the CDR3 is TGTGCCAGCATCCTGGGGTGGAACGGGGAGCTGTTTTTT. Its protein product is CASILGWNGELFF. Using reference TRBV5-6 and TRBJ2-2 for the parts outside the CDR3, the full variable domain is DAGVTQSPTHLIKTRGQQVTLRCSPKSGHDTVSWYQQALGQGPQFIFQYYEEEERQRGNFPDRFSGHQFPNYSSELNVNALLLGDSALYLCASILGWNGELFFGEGSRLTVL.

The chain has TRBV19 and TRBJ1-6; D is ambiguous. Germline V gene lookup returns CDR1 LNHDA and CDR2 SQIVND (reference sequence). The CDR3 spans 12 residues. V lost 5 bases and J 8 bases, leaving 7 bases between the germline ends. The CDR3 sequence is CASSSRDSPLHF. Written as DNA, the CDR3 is TGTGCCAGTAGTTCCAGAGATTCACCCCTCCACTTT.

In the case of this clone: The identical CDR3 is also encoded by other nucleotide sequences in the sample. CDR3 nucleotide sequence: TGTGCCAGCTCACCACCGGGCACGGTCGCCGAGCAGTACTTC. Encoded protein: CASSPPGTVAEQYF. The rearrangement links TRBV18 to TRBJ2-7; D uncertain. Germline V gene lookup returns CDR1 KGHSH and CDR2 LQKENI. Trimming took off 0 bases at V and 6 bases at J, with 12 bases between the two ends. The CDR3 totals 14 residues.

Written as DNA, the CDR3 is TGTGCCAGCAGCTTAGGGACTCGTGGAAACACCATATATTTT. It encodes CASSLGTRGNTIYF. The V and J genes are TRBV11-2 and TRBJ1-3; no firm D call. CDR3 size: 14 residues. The germline V gene has CDR1 SGHAT and CDR2 FQNNGV. The V gene lost 1 base and the J gene lost 3 bases, with 7 bases spanning the gap.

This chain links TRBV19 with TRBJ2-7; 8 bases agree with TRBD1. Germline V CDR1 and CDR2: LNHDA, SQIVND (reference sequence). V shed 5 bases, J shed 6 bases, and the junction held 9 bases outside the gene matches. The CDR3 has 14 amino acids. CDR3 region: CASSSGQGSVEQYF. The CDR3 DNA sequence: TGTGCCAGTAGTTCTGGACAGGGATCGGTCGAGCAGTACTTC.

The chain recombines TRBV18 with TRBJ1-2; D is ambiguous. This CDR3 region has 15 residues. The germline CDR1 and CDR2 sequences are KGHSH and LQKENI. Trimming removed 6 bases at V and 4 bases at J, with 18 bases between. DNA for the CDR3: TGTGCCAGCTCCCCGCCTAGTGGCACGGTCTATGGCTACACCTTC. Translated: CASSPPSGTVYGYTF.

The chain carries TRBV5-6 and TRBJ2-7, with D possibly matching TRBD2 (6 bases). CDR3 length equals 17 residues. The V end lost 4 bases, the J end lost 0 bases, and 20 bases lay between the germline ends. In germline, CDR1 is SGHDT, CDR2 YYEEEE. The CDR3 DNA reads TGTGCCAGCAGCCCCTTCGGGTGGCGGGAATACTCCTACGAGCAGTACTTC. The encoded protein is CASSPFGWREYSYEQYF.

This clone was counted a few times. The CDR3 bases are TGTGCCAGCAGCGTAACAGGGATCGAGCAGTACTTC. This translates into CASSVTGIEQYF. The J gene is TRBJ2-7, the V gene TRBV2; D is perhaps TRBD1 (6 bases). This CDR3 comprises 12 residues. V shed 6 bases and J shed 6 bases, with 12 bases lying between them. Germline lookup yields CDR1 SNHLY and CDR2 FYNNEI.

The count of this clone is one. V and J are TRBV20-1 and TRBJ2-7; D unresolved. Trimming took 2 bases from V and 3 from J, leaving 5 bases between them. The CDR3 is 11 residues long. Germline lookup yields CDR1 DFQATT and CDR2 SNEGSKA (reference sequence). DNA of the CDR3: TGCAGTGCTAGACAGAACTACGAGCAGTACTTC. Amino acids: CSARQNYEQYF.

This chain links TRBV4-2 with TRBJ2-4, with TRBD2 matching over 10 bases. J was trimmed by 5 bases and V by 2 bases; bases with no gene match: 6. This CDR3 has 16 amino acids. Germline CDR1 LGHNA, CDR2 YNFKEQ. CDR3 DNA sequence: TGTGCCAGCAGCCAACCCTTCGGGACTAGCGAAAACATTCAGTACTTC. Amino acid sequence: CASSQPFGTSENIQYF.

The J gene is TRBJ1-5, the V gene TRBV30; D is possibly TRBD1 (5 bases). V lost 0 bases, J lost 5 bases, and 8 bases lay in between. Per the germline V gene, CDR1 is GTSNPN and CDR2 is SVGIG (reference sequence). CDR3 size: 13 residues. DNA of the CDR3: TGTGCCTGGAGTGTGGGGGGGGATCAGCCCCAGCATTTT. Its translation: CAWSVGGDQPQHF.

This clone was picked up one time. CDR3 sequence (DNA): TGTGCCAGCAGCCAAGGTTCTTTAGCGGGAGGGCCATTGAGCTCCTACAATGAGCAGTTCTTC. Translated: CASSQGSLAGGPLSSYNEQFF. The genes are TRBV4-2 and TRBJ2-1; TRBD2 aligns across 11 bases. Germline loops: CDR1 LGHNA, CDR2 YNFKEQ. CDR3 size: 21 residues. The J segment lost 0 bases and the V segment lost 1 base, leaving 14 bases of the junction unmatched.

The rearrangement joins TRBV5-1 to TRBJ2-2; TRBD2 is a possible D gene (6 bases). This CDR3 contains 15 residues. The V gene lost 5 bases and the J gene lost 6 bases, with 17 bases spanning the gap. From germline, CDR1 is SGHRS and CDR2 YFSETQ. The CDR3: CASRPSAGRAGELFF. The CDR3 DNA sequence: TGCGCCAGCAGACCGAGTGCCGGGAGAGCCGGGGAGCTGTTTTTT.

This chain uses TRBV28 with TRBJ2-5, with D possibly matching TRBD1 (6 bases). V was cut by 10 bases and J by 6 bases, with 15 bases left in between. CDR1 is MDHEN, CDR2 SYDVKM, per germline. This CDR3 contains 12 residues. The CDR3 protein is CATSRGGQTQYF. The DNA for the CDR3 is TGTGCCACCTCCAGGGGTGGACAGACCCAGTACTTC.

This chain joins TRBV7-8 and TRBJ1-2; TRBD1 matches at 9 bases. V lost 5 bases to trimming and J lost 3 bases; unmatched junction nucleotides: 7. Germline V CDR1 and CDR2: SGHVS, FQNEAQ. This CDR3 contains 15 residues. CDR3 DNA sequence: TGTGCCAGCAGCGCGGGACAGGGCATCTACTATGGCTACACCTTC. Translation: CASSAGQGIYYGYTF.